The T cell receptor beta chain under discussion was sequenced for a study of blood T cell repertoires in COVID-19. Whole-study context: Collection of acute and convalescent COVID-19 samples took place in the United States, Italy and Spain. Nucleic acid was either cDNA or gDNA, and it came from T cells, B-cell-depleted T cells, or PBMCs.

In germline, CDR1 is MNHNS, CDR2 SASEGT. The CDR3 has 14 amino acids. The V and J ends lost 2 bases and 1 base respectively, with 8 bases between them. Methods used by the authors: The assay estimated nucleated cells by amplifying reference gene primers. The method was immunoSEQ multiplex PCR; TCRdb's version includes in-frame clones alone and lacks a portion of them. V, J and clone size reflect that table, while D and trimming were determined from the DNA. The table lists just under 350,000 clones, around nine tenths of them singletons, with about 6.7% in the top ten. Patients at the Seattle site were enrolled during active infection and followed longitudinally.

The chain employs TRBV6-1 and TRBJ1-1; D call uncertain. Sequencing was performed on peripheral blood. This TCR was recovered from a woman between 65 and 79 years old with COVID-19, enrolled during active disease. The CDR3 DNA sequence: TGTGCCAGCAGTGAATCGGGTTGGAACACTGAAGCTTTCTTT. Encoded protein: CASSESGWNTEAFF.